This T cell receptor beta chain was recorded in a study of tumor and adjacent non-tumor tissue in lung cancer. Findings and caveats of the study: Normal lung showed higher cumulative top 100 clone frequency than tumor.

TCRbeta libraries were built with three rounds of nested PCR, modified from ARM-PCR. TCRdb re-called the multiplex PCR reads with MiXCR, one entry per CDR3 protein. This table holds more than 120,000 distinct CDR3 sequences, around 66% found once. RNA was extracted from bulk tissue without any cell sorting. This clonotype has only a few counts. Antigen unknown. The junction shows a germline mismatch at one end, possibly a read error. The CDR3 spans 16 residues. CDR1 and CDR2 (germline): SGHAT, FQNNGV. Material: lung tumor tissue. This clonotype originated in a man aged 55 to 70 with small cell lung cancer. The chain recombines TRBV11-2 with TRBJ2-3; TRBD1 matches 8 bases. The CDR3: CASSPDRVRSTDMQYF. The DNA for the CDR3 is TGTGCCAGCAGCCCGGACAGGGTTCGTTCAACGGATATGCAGTATTTT.